The 5 T cell receptor beta chains in this list originate from one sample, sequenced in a study of beta chain features in type 1 diabetes. The study, taken as a whole, reports: Shortening that was moderate but significant affected the TCRB CDR3s of Type 1 diabetes patients in all four CD4+ subsets.

Their specific antigens are unknown. Sequenced material consisted of expressed TCRB transcripts (all of the isolated RNA was reverse transcribed). Clones were sequenced by immunoSEQ multiplex PCR, and TCRdb holds only the in-frame ones, with some missing. The data contain almost 350,000 clones, around 9% of them singletons. Sample: central memory CD4+ T cells from blood. All receptors come from a young man with type 1 diabetes.

This clone was seen a few times. The junction shows a germline mismatch at one end, possibly a read error. This chain joins TRBV7-7 and TRBJ2-5; 8 nucleotides line up with TRBD1. The germline gives CDR1 SSHAT, CDR2 FNYEAQ (reference sequence). The CDR3 covers 13 residues. The CDR3 here is CASSRQGRETQYF. The CDR3 DNA is TGTGCTAGCAGCCGACAGGGGAGGGAGACCCAGTACTTC.

This clone turned up a few times. The chain uses TRBV28 and TRBJ2-3, with D tentatively TRBD2 (6 bases). V lost 8 bases to trimming and J lost 9 bases, with 24 bases between them. Germline CDR1 reads MDHEN; CDR2 reads SYDVKM. The CDR3 sequence is 15 residues long. CDR3 bases: TGTGCCAGCGCTTTAGGAGGGCAGGGAACTGGGACGCAGTATTTT. Its translation: CASALGGQGTGTQYF.

This clone was seen repeatedly, ten times or more. The rearrangement links TRBV5-1 to TRBJ2-3, with a possible D match to TRBD1 (5 bases). Germline assignment: CDR1 SGHRS and CDR2 YFSETQ. The CDR3 covers 13 residues. Between the trimmed V and J ends, which lost 5 bases and 4 bases, there was a span of 11 bases. CDR3 sequence reads: CASRVQVPDTQYF. CDR3 in DNA: TGCGCCAGCAGAGTACAGGTCCCAGATACGCAGTATTTT.

The rearrangement links TRBV4-3 to TRBJ1-1; possible D gene TRBD1, 5 bases. The CDR3 totals 14 residues. Germline CDR1 reads LGHNA; CDR2 reads YSLEER. V lost 6 bases to trimming and J lost 9 bases, with 20 bases between them. CDR3 region: CASSPIGEPQQAFF. The CDR3 DNA follows: TGCGCCAGCAGTCCTATAGGGGAGCCTCAACAAGCTTTCTTT.

The gene calls are TRBV7-2 and TRBJ2-1; no firm D call. With 1 base removed from V and 7 bases from J, the gap between germline ends came to 8 bases. CDR1 is SGHTA and CDR2 is FQGNSA in the germline V gene. The CDR3 totals 13 residues. This chain's CDR3 is CASSLDPLNEQFF. The CDR3, as DNA: TGTGCCAGCAGCTTAGATCCCTTAAATGAGCAGTTCTTC.